This T cell receptor (beta chain) was retrieved from a study of blood T cell repertoires in COVID-19. In the study overall: Whether acute or convalescent, the COVID-19 samples came from the United States, Italy and Spain.

Assay used: immunoSEQ multiplex PCR; TCRdb lists only in-frame clones, some missing. The sample lists 100,000 or so clones; approximately 86% were seen once. This clone has a single count. Each participant's cohort was designated according to participant-reported clinical history. Resolution of symptoms, clearance, or two negative PCRs was present in recovered Cohort 3 donors. This CDR3 spans 15 amino acids. Germline V gene data show CDR1 as KGHDR and CDR2 as SFDVKD. V shed 2 bases and J 3 bases; nucleotides not matched to a gene: 3. This TCR derives from a woman aged 50 to 60 who had recovered from COVID-19. The chain recombines TRBV24-1 with TRBJ1-5; 7 bases map to TRBD1. Sequenced input: PBMCs or T cells enriched from blood (not recorded which). DNA of the CDR3: TGTGCCACCAGTGATTCCAGGGGGTTCAATCAGCCCCAGCATTTT. Translating gives CATSDSRGFNQPQHF.